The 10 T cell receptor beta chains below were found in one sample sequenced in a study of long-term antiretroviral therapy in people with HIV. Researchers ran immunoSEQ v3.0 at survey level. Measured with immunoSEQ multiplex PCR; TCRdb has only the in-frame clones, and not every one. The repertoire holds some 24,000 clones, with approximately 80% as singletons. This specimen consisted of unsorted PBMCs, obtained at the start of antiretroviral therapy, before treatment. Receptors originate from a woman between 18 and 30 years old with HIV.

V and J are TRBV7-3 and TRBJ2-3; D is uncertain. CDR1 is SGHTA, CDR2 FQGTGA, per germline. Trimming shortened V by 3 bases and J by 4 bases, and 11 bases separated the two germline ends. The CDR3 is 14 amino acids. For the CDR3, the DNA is TGTGCCAGCAGCTTCGGGCCCGGCGCAGATACGCAGTATTTT. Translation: CASSFGPGADTQYF.

The CDR3 DNA reads TGCGCCAGCAGCCCCAGAAGTGAGGATACGCAGTATTTT. Translating it yields CASSPRSEDTQYF. The chain has TRBV5-1 and TRBJ2-3; D is ambiguous. CDR3 length: 13 amino acids. Germline CDR1 SGHRS, CDR2 YFSETQ. The V end was cut by 4 bases, the J end by 6 bases, with 12 bases between.

The CDR3: CAWSVTPQERSYNEQFF. CDR3 DNA sequence: TGTGCCTGGAGTGTGACCCCCCAAGAGCGCTCCTACAATGAGCAGTTCTTC. The genes are TRBV30 and TRBJ2-1; D is uncertain. The CDR3 spans 17 residues. The germline gives CDR1 GTSNPN, CDR2 SVGIG (reference sequence). V was trimmed by 0 bases and J by 0 bases, leaving 15 bases between them.

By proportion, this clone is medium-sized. In nucleotides, the CDR3 is TGTGCCATCAGTGAGTCTGGGGGGATGGGCCAGCCCCAGCATTTT. It specifies CAISESGGMGQPQHF. The chain is built from TRBV10-3 and TRBJ1-5, with D possibly TRBD1 on 5 matching bases. Germline V gives CDR1 ENHRY, CDR2 SYGVKD. Trimming shortened V by 0 bases and J by 7 bases, and 13 bases separated the two germline ends. This CDR3 has 15 residues.

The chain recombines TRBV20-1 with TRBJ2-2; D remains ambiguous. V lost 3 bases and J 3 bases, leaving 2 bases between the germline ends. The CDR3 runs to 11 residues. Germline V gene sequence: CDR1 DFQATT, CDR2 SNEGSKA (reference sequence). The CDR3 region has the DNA TGCAGTGCTAGGGACACCGGGGAGCTGTTTTTT. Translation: CSARDTGELFF.

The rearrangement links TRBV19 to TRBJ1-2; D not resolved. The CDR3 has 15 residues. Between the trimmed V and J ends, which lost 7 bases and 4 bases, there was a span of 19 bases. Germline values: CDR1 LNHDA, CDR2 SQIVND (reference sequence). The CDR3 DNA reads TGTGCCAGTACGAGTTTCAATGGGCCGTTCTATGGCTACACCTTC. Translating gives CASTSFNGPFYGYTF.

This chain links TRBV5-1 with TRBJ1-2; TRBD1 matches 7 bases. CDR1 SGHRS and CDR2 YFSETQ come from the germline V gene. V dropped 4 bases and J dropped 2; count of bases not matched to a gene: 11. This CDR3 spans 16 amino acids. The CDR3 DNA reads TGCGCCAGCAGCCATTTTATGACAGGGTACAACTATGGCTACACCTTC. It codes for CASSHFMTGYNYGYTF.

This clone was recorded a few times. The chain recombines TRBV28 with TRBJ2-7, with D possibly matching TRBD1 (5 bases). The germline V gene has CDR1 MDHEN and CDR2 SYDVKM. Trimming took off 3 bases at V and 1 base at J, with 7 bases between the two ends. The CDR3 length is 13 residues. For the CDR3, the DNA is TGTGCCAGCAGTTTTAGGGGTTCCTACGAGCAGTACTTC. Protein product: CASSFRGSYEQYF.

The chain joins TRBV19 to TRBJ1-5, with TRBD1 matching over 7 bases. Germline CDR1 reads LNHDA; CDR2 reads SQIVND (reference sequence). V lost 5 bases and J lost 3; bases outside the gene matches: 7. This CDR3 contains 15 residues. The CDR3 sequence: CASSVLTGPNQPQHF. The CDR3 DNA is TGTGCCAGTAGTGTCCTGACAGGGCCCAATCAGCCCCAGCATTTT.

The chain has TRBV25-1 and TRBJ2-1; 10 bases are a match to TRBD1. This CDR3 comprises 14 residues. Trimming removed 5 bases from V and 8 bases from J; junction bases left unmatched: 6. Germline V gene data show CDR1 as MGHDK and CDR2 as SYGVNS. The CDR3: CASSHRDRGDEQFF. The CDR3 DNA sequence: TGTGCCAGCAGTCACCGGGACAGGGGTGATGAGCAGTTCTTC. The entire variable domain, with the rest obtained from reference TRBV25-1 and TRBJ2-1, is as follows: EADIYQTPRYLVIGTGKKITLECSQTMGHDKMYWYQQDPGMELHLIHYSYGVNSTEKGDLSSESTVSRIRTEHFPLTLESARPSHTSQYLCASSHRDRGDEQFFGPGTRLTVL.